The 3 T cell receptor beta chains below were found in one sample sequenced in a study of T-cell memory formation after mild COVID-19. TCRdb redid the calling of the 5' RACE reads with MiXCR, one entry per CDR3 protein. Among about 140,000 distinct CDR3 sequences listed, less than 25% were seen once. Sequencing used PBMCs or a T cell subset sorted from them (not recorded which). The receptors were gathered from an adult woman who had mild COVID-19 (a few samples of this study predate the infection). Cell type and time point are not known.

This clonotype was seen a handful of times. In nucleotides, the CDR3 is TGTGCCAGCAGCCAAGAAGTTCGCGTAGACACTGAAGCTTTCTTT. This encodes CASSQEVRVDTEAFF. This sequence joins TRBV3-1 and TRBJ1-1; no clear D gene. V lost 0 bases to trimming and J lost 3 bases, with 11 bases between them. The CDR3 contains 15 residues. Germline V lookup: CDR1 LGHDT, CDR2 YNNKEL (reference sequence). The whole variable domain, remainder taken from reference TRBV3-1 and TRBJ1-1, is DTAVSQTPKYLVTQMGNDKSIKCEQNLGHDTMYWYKQDSKKFLKIMFSYNNKELIINETVPNRFSPKSPDKAHLNLHINSLELGDSAVYFCASSQEVRVDTEAFFGQGTRLTVV.

V and J are TRBV27 and TRBJ2-3, with D possibly TRBD1 on 5 matching bases. Germline V lookup: CDR1 MNHEY, CDR2 SMNVEV (reference sequence). The CDR3 length is 16 residues. V was shortened by 4 bases and J by 0 bases, with 14 bases between the two germline ends. The CDR3 sequence: CASSWGGAPSTDTQYF. The CDR3, as DNA: TGTGCCAGCAGTTGGGGTGGGGCCCCTAGCACAGATACGCAGTATTTT.

This clonotype was found a few times. J is TRBJ2-3 and V is TRBV12-3 or TRBV12-4; the D gene is possibly TRBD1 (5 bases). V was cut by 0 bases and J by 4 bases, with 8 bases left in between. This CDR3 has 14 residues. The CDR3 bases are TGTGCCAGCAGTTTAGCTGGGGCTTCAGATACGCAGTATTTT. Its translation: CASSLAGASDTQYF.